One sample yielded the 15 T cell receptor beta chains listed below, sequenced in a study of T cells after yellow fever vaccination. TCRdb itself ran the 5' RACE reads through MiXCR, one entry per CDR3 protein. Here the sample spans around 46,000 distinct CDR3 sequences, roughly 7.5% being singletons. The input for sequencing was CD8+ T cells sorted from PBMCs, taken more than 14 days after the first yellow fever vaccination. All receptors derive from a man aged 18 to 29 who received the YFV17D yellow fever vaccine.

This clonotype has more than one count but fewer than ten. CDR3 in amino acids: CASSKPRSGGPRYEQYV. CDR3 DNA: TGTGCCAGCAGCAAACCACGATCCGGGGGGCCTCGCTACGAGCAGTACGTC. The V call is TRBV21-1, the J call TRBJ2-7; the D call in the table, TRBD1, was not verified against the DNA. TRBV21-1 has pseudogene status. The CDR3 covers 17 residues.

This clonotype was seen ten or more times. This rearrangement joins TRBV7-2 to TRBJ1-4; D not resolved. The V end lost 3 bases, the J end lost 8 bases, and 7 bases lay between the germline ends. Germline V gives CDR1 SGHTA, CDR2 FQGNSA. CDR3 length: 12 amino acids. In nucleotides, the CDR3 is TGTGCCAGCAGCTTCGACGGGGAAAAACTGTTTTTT. It yields the protein CASSFDGEKLFF.

Ten or more counts support this clonotype. V usage is TRBV29-1 and J usage is TRBJ2-7; 7 positions agree with TRBD1. The germline CDR1 and CDR2 sequences are SQVTM and ANQGSEA. The CDR3 runs to 13 residues. The ends lost 6 bases at V and 5 bases at J; junction bases unmatched: 10. The CDR3 region has the DNA TGCAGCGTACGAACAGGGGAAACCCACGAGCAGTACTTC. Protein product: CSVRTGETHEQYF.

This clonotype appeared once. This may be a read error: a much more frequent sequence differs by one nucleotide. CDR3 in amino acids: CASGGLAGDQFDPQYF. Written as DNA, the CDR3 is TGTGCCAGCGGGGGACTAGCGGGTGATCAGTTTGATCCGCAGTATTTT. V gene TRBV12-3 or TRBV12-4 combines with J gene TRBJ2-3; TRBD2 aligns across 12 bases. This CDR3 comprises 16 residues. The V segment lost 8 bases and the J segment 10 bases; nucleotides outside the gene matches: 16.

The chain uses TRBV7-6 and TRBJ2-3; 7 bases align to TRBD2. With V trimmed by 0 bases and J by 5 bases, 11 bases remained unmatched. CDR1 is SGHVS and CDR2 is FNYEAQ in the germline V gene. The CDR3 covers 17 residues. CDR3 bases: TGTGCCAGCAGCTTAGCCCCGAGCGGGGATTTAGGAGATACGCAGTATTTT. This gives the protein CASSLAPSGDLGDTQYF. Full variable domain (rest looked up from reference TRBV7-6 and TRBJ2-3): GAGVSQSPRYKVTKRGQDVALRCDPISGHVSLYWYRQALGQGPEFLTYFNYEAQQDKSGLPNDRFSAERPEGSISTLTIQRTEQRDSAMYRCASSLAPSGDLGDTQYFGPGTRLTVL.

Ten or more counts support this clonotype. The V gene is TRBV3-1, the J gene TRBJ2-1; TRBD2 matches 9 bases. Trimming at V came to 7 bases and at J to 5 bases, leaving 6 bases not matched to a gene. Germline-derived CDR1 and CDR2 are LGHDT and YNNKEL (reference sequence). This CDR3 comprises 14 residues. The CDR3 sequence is CASKAGGGNNEQFF. In DNA form, the CDR3 reads TGTGCCAGCAAAGCGGGGGGAGGCAACAATGAGCAGTTCTTC.

This clonotype was seen repeatedly, ten times or more. The chain carries TRBV20-1 and TRBJ2-7; D is uncertain. This CDR3 has 11 amino acids. V was pared by 4 bases and J by 5 bases, with 9 bases between. The germline V gene has CDR1 DFQATT and CDR2 SNEGSKA (reference sequence). Here the CDR3 DNA reads TGCAGTGCTAAAGCTGTTGACGAGCAGTACTTC. Protein: CSAKAVDEQYF.

This clonotype occurred many times. The chain is built from TRBV6-2 or TRBV6-3 and TRBJ2-6; D gene uncertain. Trimming pared 4 bases from V and 0 bases from J, leaving 4 bases between. The CDR3 totals 14 residues. Germline V gene data show CDR1 as MNHEY and CDR2 as SVGEGT. DNA for the CDR3: TGTGCCAGCAGTTGGGACTCTGGGGCCAACGTCCTGACTTTC. Its translation: CASSWDSGANVLTF.

The rearrangement uses TRBV5-5 and TRBJ2-1; 8 bases fit TRBD1. The germline V gene has CDR1 SGHKS and CDR2 YYEKEE (reference sequence). The CDR3 has 14 amino acids. The V gene end was trimmed by 8 bases and the J gene end by 2 bases; junction bases not matched to a gene: 6. The CDR3 here is CASTGTGAYNEQFF. In DNA form, the CDR3 reads TGTGCCAGTACCGGGACAGGAGCCTACAATGAGCAGTTCTTC.

This clonotype has a handful of counts. This rearrangement joins TRBV27 to TRBJ1-1; D is undetermined. Germline loops: CDR1 MNHEY, CDR2 SMNVEV (reference sequence). This CDR3 comprises 14 residues. Trimming stripped 8 bases from V and 3 bases from J, with 16 bases between. The CDR3 sequence is CASGLVPKDTEAFF. As DNA, the CDR3 is TGTGCCAGCGGCTTAGTACCCAAGGACACTGAAGCTTTCTTT.

The chain employs TRBV20-1 and TRBJ1-5; D unclear. Germline CDR1 reads DFQATT; CDR2 reads SNEGSKA (reference sequence). V was pared by 0 bases and J by 3 bases, with 15 bases between. The CDR3 runs 16 residues. CDR3 in amino acids: CSARDSAASDNQPQHF. The CDR3 coding sequence is TGCAGTGCTAGAGATTCGGCAGCTAGCGACAATCAGCCCCAGCATTTT.

This clonotype was counted many times. The chain recombines TRBV14 with TRBJ2-7; 10 bases are a match to TRBD1. V shed 2 bases and J 6 bases; nucleotides not matched to a gene: 10. This CDR3 spans 16 amino acids. The V gene's germline CDR1 is SGHDN and CDR2 FVKESK. CDR3 loop: CASSQLGDRGSLEQYF. CDR3 sequence (DNA): TGTGCCAGCAGCCAATTGGGGGACAGGGGTTCCCTCGAGCAGTACTTC.

With regard to this clonotype: A much larger clone differs by one base, so this may be a read error. This sequence joins TRBV12-3 or TRBV12-4 and TRBJ2-2; D assignment may be TRBD1 or TRBD2 (7 bases each). V was clipped by 7 bases and J by 4 bases, with 13 bases between them. This CDR3 has 14 residues. The CDR3 loop is CASNSRGGTGELFF. For the CDR3, the DNA is TGTGCCAGCAACTCCAGGGGGGGCACCGGGGAGCTGTTTTTT.

At least ten counts were recorded for this clonotype. The chain couples TRBV6-2 or TRBV6-3 to TRBJ1-1; D might be TRBD1 (5 bases). Germline V lookup: CDR1 MNHEY, CDR2 SVGEGT. Trimming removed 2 bases at V and 0 bases at J, with 13 bases between. This CDR3 comprises 16 residues. The CDR3 sequence: CASSYGRQSLNTEAFF. CDR3 sequence (DNA): TGTGCCAGCAGTTACGGGAGACAGTCGTTGAACACTGAAGCTTTCTTT.

This clonotype occurred many times. The rearrangement uses TRBV27 and TRBJ1-4; possible D gene TRBD1, 6 bases. CDR1 is MNHEY and CDR2 is SMNVEV in the germline V gene (reference sequence). V was shortened by 6 bases and J by 3 bases, with 11 bases between the two germline ends. The CDR3 is 14 residues long. DNA for the CDR3: TGTGCCAGCAGGCGCAGGGGCGCTAATGAAAAACTGTTTTTT. It translates to CASRRRGANEKLFF.